This T cell receptor (beta chain) emerged from a study of blood T cell repertoires in COVID-19 (dated by TCRdb to the early 2020s). Looking at the study overall: Collaborator samples came from the United States, Italy and Spain and covered acute and convalescent phases of COVID-19. The prospective study material was composed of cDNA or gDNA derived from T cells, B-cell-depleted T cells, or PBMCs. Subjects who had been exposed to COVID-19, were actively infected with it, or had recovered from it provided the deeply sampled blood TCRbeta repertoires that made up the dataset. The repertoires were made available in a free public database intended to serve as a resource for research on the immune response to SARS-CoV-2. Samples came from the ongoing ImmuneRACE study (first 160 participants) plus 1,254 subjects from 6 global collaborators. The sample metadata nearly always contained a de-identified subject ID, COVID-19 status, age in years and sex. Where available, HLA class I and class II types were obtained from metadata supplied by the sample provider rather than from assay-based typing. What the research found in general, with its limitations: The quantity of clinical and demographic metadata differed by source and by participant and was supplied without curation.

Each collaborating institution followed its own protocols to collect whole blood in K2EDTA tubes. For TCRbeta analysis, collaborators shipped samples in one of three forms: frozen whole blood, isolated PBMCs, or DNA extracted from either of those sample types. Worth noting for this clone: Its specific antigen is unknown. No base qualities exist here, and no much larger clone lies one base off it.

TCRbeta CDR3 regions were amplified from genomic DNA by means of the immunoSEQ Assay, a bias-controlled multiplex PCR. Regarding the original processing steps: The number of nucleated cells in each sample was estimated from the amplification of reference gene primers within the assay. To quantify the absolute abundance of each unique TCRbeta CDR3 rearrangement, sequence reads were collapsed and filtered. For each sample, productive Simpson clonality was calculated by taking the square root of Simpson's diversity index across productive rearrangements. Entries here come from immuneACCESS through TCRdb and include only in-frame sequences with V and J called. Some clones fail to appear in such tables; in the studies checked, an unresolved V gene covers under half of the shortfall, and the cause of the remainder is unknown. V, J and clone size derive from that table, while D and trimming were established from the DNA sequence. The sample data list around 300,000 clones, and roughly 85% of these were observed just once. The ten most abundant clones make up 7.2% of the sample.

Trimming removed 0 bases from V and 3 bases from J; the gene matches leave 9 bases unexplained. The CDR3 covers 17 residues, taking in both the cysteine and the phenylalanine. Of the read, only the CDR3 DNA is kept; its 51 bases are in frame from base 1. According to the germline V gene (reference sequence), CDR1 reads GTSNPN and CDR2 reads SVGIG. The source is a human donor in a cohort sampled during active COVID-19. Sequences were obtained from peripheral blood. The chain couples TRBV30 to TRBJ1-1; the junction holds 11 bases that match TRBD1. This receptor carries the CDR3 CAWSVGRTGGADTEAFF. The DNA reads as follows: TGTGCCTGGAGTGTTGGGAGGACAGGGGGCGCAGACACTGAAGCTTTCTTT.